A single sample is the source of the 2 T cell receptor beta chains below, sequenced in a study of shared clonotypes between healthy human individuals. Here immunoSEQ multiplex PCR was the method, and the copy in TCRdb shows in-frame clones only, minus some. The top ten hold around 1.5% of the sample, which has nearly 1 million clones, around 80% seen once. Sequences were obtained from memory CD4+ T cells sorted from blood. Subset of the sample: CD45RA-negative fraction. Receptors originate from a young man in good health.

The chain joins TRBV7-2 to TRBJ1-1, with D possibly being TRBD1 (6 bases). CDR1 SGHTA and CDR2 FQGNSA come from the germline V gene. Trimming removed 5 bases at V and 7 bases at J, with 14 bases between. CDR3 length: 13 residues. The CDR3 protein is CASSPIRGGEAFF. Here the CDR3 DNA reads TGTGCCAGCAGCCCTATAAGAGGGGGTGAAGCTTTCTTT. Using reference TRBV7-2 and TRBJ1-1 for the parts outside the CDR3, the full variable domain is GAGVSQSPSNKVTEKGKDVELRCDPISGHTALYWYRQSLGQGLEFLIYFQGNSAPDKSGLPSDRFSAERTGGSVSTLTIQRTQQEDSAVYLCASSPIRGGEAFFGQGTRLTVV.

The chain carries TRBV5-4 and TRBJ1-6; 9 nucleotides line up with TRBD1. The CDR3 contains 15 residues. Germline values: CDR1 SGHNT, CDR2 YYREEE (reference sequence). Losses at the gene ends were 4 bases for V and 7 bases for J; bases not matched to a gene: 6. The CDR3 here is CASSPGQGGNSPLHF. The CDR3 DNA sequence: TGTGCCAGCAGCCCGGGACAGGGAGGGAATTCACCCCTCCACTTT. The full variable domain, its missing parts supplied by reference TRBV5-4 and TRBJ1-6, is ETGVTQSPTHLIKTRGQQVTLRCSSQSGHNTVSWYQQALGQGPQFIFQYYREEENGRGNFPPRFSGLQFPNYSSELNVNALELDDSALYLCASSPGQGGNSPLHFGNGTRLTVT.